This T cell receptor beta chain was sequenced in a study of blood T cell repertoires in COVID-19. Study context: Sample material is recorded as cDNA or gDNA derived from T cells, B-cell-depleted T cells, or PBMCs.

The protocol was immunoSEQ multiplex PCR, while the TCRdb copy is restricted to in-frame clones and leaves out a portion. Of about 170,000 clones listed, about 80% are singletons. Trimming cost V 2 bases and J 2 bases; bases outside gene matches: 10. The CDR3 runs 16 residues. Germline V gene data show CDR1 as SQVTM and CDR2 as ANQGSEA. Sequenced: peripheral blood. This TCR came from a woman aged 70-85 years with acute or convalescent COVID-19. The chain joins TRBV29-1 to TRBJ2-3; 7 nucleotides line up with TRBD2. The chain's CDR3 is CSVERASGAYTDTQYF. Here the CDR3 DNA reads TGCAGCGTTGAAAGGGCTAGCGGAGCCTACACAGATACGCAGTATTTT.